One and the same sample provided the 11 T cell receptor beta chains below, sequenced in a study of CD8 T cells in ankylosing spondylitis. TCRdb re-derived calls from the 5' RACE reads in MiXCR, one entry per CDR3 protein. Among about 39,000 distinct CDR3 sequences, under 13% were seen once, and the ten largest hold about a sixth. Material for sequencing was blood, either unsorted or a sorted T cell fraction (not recorded which). Receptors originate from a male donor with ankylosing spondylitis or in good health (not recorded which).

This clonotype was recorded at least ten times. This chain links TRBV27 with TRBJ2-3; no clear D gene. Germline CDR1 is MNHEY and CDR2 is SMNVEV (reference sequence). Deletions cut 2 bases from V and 0 bases from J, with 3 bases between. This CDR3 has 13 residues. This CDR3 reads CASSLGSTDTQYF. CDR3 DNA sequence: TGTGCCAGCAGTTTAGGGAGCACAGATACGCAGTATTTT.

This clonotype is termed medium-sized. V and J are TRBV6-5 and TRBJ2-1; D uncertain. The V end was cut by 0 bases, the J end by 8 bases, with 8 bases between. Germline V gives CDR1 MNHEY, CDR2 SVGAGI. CDR3 size: 13 residues. The CDR3 spells CASSYSTSHEQFF. The CDR3 bases are TGTGCCAGCAGTTACTCTACAAGTCATGAGCAGTTCTTC.

This clonotype has a count of ten or more. CDR3 sequence (DNA): TGTGCCAGCAGCTCTAGCGGGAGGGCCTCAGAGACCCAGTACTTC. Translation: CASSSSGRASETQYF. V gene TRBV7-3 combines with J gene TRBJ2-5, with 12 bases that match TRBD2. V gave up 4 bases and J gave up 4 bases; unmatched junction bases: 4. The CDR3 runs to 15 residues. Germline CDR1 is SGHTA and CDR2 is FQGTGA. The full variable domain, its missing parts supplied by reference TRBV7-3 and TRBJ2-5, is GAGVSQTPSNKVTEKGKYVELRCDPISGHTALYWYRQSLGQGPEFLIYFQGTGAADDSGLPNDRFFAVRPEGSVSTLKIQRTERGDSAVYLCASSSSGRASETQYFGPGTRLLVL.

This clonotype was counted between two and nine times. The V gene is TRBV5-6, the J gene TRBJ2-3; D not certain. The CDR3 covers 15 residues. V was clipped by 0 bases and J by 1 base, with 9 bases between them. The germline V gene encodes CDR1 SGHDT and CDR2 YYEEEE. CDR3 in DNA: TGTGCCAGCAGCTTGGCTCAGGCTGGCACAGATACGCAGTATTTT. Its translation: CASSLAQAGTDTQYF.

This clonotype was found many times. This chain uses TRBV29-1 with TRBJ2-3, with TRBD2 matching over 7 bases. Germline V gene sequence: CDR1 SQVTM, CDR2 ANQGSEA. V trimming: 4 bases; J trimming: 5 bases; junction bases outside the gene matches: 9. This CDR3 is built from 14 residues. CDR3 region: CSVVLREHRDTQYF. CDR3 in DNA: TGCAGCGTTGTCCTGCGGGAGCACAGAGATACGCAGTATTTT.

The rearrangement links TRBV27 to TRBJ1-5; 8 bases match TRBD1. The CDR3 runs 17 residues. Per germline, CDR1 MNHEY and CDR2 SMNVEV (reference sequence). With V trimmed by 6 bases and J by 0 bases, 10 bases remained unmatched. Written as DNA, the CDR3 is TGTGCCAGCAGGGTCGGACAGGGCTCCCATAGCAATCAGCCCCAGCATTTT. Translation: CASRVGQGSHSNQPQHF.

In this sample, this clonotype turned up many times. The chain has TRBV18 and TRBJ2-7; tentative D call: TRBD1 (6 bases). The CDR3 contains 14 residues. Germline values: CDR1 KGHSH, CDR2 LQKENI. V lost 5 bases to trimming and J lost 5 bases, with 16 bases between them. The CDR3 region has the DNA TGTGCCAGCTCAGAACAACAGGGTTTCCACGAGCAGTACTTC. Residues: CASSEQQGFHEQYF.

This clonotype was picked up many times. This chain connects TRBV9 to TRBJ2-7; TRBD1 might be the D (6 bases). The CDR3 has 16 amino acids. V was pared by 3 bases and J by 7 bases, with 23 bases between. Germline CDR1 reads SGDLS; CDR2 reads YYNGEE. The chain's CDR3 is CASSANRVGSLGEQYF. CDR3 in DNA: TGTGCCAGCAGCGCCAACAGGGTAGGGAGTCTGGGGGAGCAGTACTTC. The full variable domain, its missing parts supplied by reference TRBV9 and TRBJ2-7, is DSGVTQTPKHLITATGQRVTLRCSPRSGDLSVYWYQQSLDQGLQFLIQYYNGEERAKGNILERFSAQQFPDLHSELNLSSLELGDSALYFCASSANRVGSLGEQYFGPGTRLTVT.

At least ten counts were recorded for this clonotype. V usage is TRBV11-2 and J usage is TRBJ2-1; 11 bases line up with TRBD2. Germline CDR1 and CDR2: SGHAT and FQNNGV. The CDR3 is 15 amino acids. Trimming cost V 8 bases and J 6 bases; bases outside gene matches: 9. The CDR3 protein is CASAPGTSGLNEQFF. In nucleotides, the CDR3 is TGTGCCAGCGCCCCCGGGACTAGCGGCCTCAATGAGCAGTTCTTC. The whole variable domain, remainder taken from reference TRBV11-2 and TRBJ2-1, is EAGVAQSPRYKIIEKRQSVAFWCNPISGHATLYWYQQILGQGPKLLIQFQNNGVVDDSQLPKDRFSAERLKGVDSTLKIQPAKLEDSAVYLCASAPGTSGLNEQFFGPGTRLTVL.

In its sample, this clonotype was seen many times. The genes are TRBV12-3 or TRBV12-4 and TRBJ2-7; D ambiguous. There are 18 residues in the CDR3. V was cut by 7 bases and J by 1 base, with 26 bases left in between. CDR3 coding DNA: TGTGCCAGCACCCCCTGGGAACACCCCTTCGGCACTTCCTACGAGCAGTACTTC. Residues: CASTPWEHPFGTSYEQYF.

The chain carries TRBV29-1 and TRBJ2-7, with a weak D call TRBD2 (6 bases). The germline V gene encodes CDR1 SQVTM and CDR2 ANQGSEA. CDR3 length: 13 amino acids. The germline V and J ends were trimmed by 5 bases and 3 bases, with 14 bases remaining between them. This CDR3 reads CSVRPGENYEQYF. DNA for the CDR3: TGCAGCGTTCGTCCGGGGGAAAACTACGAGCAGTACTTC.